Here is one T cell receptor beta chain with its context. This record comes from a study of shared clonotypes between healthy human individuals. Clones were sequenced by immunoSEQ multiplex PCR, and TCRdb holds only the in-frame ones, with some missing. The sample holds 2 million to 2.5 million clones, over 85% seen once. Participating donors were healthy, HIV-negative adults free of recent acute infections or vaccinations. The sequencing input was naive CD4+ T cells from PBMCs. Subset in this sample: CD45RA+ positively selected. The source is a man aged 18 to 30 in good health. Some clones in this sample may be carry-over from other donors' samples.

CDR3 nucleotide sequence: TGTGCCAGCAGGTTCGGGGGAGCCGTCTCCTACAATGAGCAGTTCTTC. The encoded protein is CASRFGGAVSYNEQFF. The rearrangement joins TRBV7-2 to TRBJ2-1; D perhaps matches TRBD2 (6 bases). This CDR3 has 16 residues. Germline CDR1 and CDR2: SGHTA and FQGNSA. Trimming shortened V by 6 bases and J by 0 bases, and 15 bases separated the two germline ends.